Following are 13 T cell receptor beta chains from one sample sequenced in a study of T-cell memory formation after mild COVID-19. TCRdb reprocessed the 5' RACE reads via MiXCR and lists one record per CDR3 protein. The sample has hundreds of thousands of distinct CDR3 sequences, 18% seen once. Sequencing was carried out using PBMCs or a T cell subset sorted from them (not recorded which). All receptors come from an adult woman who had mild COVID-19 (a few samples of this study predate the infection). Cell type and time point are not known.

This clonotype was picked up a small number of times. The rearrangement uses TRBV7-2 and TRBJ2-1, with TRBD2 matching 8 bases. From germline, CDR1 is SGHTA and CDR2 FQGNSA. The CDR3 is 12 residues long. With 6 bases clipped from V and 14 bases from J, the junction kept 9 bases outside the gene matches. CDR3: CASRTPGLEEFF. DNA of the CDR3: TGTGCCAGCAGAACCCCGGGACTAGAGGAGTTCTTC.

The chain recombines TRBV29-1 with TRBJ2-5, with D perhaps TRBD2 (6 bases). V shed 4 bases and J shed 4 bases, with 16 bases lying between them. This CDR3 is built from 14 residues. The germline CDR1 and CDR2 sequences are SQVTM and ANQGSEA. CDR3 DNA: TGCAGCGTTGCAGCACCTAGCGTCCCAGAGACCCAGTACTTC. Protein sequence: CSVAAPSVPETQYF.

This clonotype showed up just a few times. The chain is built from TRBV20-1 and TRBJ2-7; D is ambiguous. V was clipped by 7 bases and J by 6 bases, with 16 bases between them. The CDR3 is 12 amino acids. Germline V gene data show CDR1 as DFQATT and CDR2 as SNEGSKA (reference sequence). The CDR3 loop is CSGLRKNAEQYF. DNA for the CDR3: TGCAGTGGGTTGAGAAAGAATGCCGAGCAGTACTTC.

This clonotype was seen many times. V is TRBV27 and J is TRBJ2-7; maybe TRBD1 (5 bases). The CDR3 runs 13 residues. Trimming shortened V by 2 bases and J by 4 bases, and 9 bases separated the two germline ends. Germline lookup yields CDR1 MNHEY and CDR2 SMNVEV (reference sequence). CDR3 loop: CASSLGPGYEQYF. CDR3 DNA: TGTGCCAGCAGTTTAGGTCCAGGGTACGAGCAGTACTTC.

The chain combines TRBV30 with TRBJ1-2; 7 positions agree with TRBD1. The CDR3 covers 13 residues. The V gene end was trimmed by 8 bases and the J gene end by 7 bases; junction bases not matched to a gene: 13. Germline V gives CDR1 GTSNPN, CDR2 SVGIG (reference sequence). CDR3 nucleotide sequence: TGTGCCAGGTCTTCGAGGGACAGACGTGGCTACACCTTC. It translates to CARSSRDRRGYTF.

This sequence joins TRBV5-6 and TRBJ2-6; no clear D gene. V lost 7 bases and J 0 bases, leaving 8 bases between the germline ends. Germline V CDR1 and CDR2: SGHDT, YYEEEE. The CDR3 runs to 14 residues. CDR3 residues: CASLEYSGANVLTF. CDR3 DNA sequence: TGTGCCAGCCTGGAGTACTCTGGGGCCAACGTCCTGACTTTC.

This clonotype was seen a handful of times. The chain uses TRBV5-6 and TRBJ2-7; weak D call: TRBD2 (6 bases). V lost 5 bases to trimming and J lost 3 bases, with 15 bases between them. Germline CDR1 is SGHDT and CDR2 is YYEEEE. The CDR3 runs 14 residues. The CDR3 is CASSPGTQNYEQYF. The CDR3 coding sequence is TGTGCCAGCAGTCCCGGGACTCAAAACTACGAGCAGTACTTC.

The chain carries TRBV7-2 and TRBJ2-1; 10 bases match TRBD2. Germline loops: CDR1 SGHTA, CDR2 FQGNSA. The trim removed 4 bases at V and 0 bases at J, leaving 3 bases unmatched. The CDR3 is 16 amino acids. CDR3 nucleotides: TGTGCCAGCAGCTACCGACTAGCGGGCTCCTACAATGAGCAGTTCTTC. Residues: CASSYRLAGSYNEQFF.

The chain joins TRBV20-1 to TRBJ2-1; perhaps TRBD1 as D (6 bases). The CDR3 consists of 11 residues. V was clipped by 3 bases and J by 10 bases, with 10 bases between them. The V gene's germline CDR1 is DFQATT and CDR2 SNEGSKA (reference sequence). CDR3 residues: CSASIGQEQFF. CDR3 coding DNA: TGCAGTGCTAGTATCGGACAGGAGCAGTTCTTC.

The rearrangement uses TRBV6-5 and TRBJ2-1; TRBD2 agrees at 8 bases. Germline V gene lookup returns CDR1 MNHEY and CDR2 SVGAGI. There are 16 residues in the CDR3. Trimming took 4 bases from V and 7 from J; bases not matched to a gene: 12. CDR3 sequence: CASSSLAGRMGNEQFF. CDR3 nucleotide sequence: TGTGCCAGCAGTTCATTAGCGGGAAGAATGGGAAATGAGCAGTTCTTC.

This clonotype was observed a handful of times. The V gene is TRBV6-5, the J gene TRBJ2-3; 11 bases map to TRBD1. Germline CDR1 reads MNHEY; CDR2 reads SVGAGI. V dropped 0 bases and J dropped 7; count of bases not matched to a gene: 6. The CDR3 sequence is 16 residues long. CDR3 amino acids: CASSYSRTGGHNTQYF. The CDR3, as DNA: TGTGCCAGCAGTTACTCGAGGACAGGGGGCCATAATACGCAGTATTTT.

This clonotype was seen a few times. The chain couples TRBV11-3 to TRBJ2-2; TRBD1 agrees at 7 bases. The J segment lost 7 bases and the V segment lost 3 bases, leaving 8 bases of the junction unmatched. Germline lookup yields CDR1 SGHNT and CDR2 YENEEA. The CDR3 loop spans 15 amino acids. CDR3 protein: CASSFRQGGGGELFF. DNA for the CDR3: TGTGCCAGCAGCTTTCGACAGGGTGGAGGCGGGGAGCTGTTTTTT.

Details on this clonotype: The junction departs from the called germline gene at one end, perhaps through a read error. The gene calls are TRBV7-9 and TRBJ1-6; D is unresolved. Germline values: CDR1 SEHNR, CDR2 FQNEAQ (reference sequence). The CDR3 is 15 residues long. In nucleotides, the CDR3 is TGTGCCAGCAGCCCAGAATTGCATTATAATTCACCACTCCACTTT. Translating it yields CASSPELHYNSPLHF.